The clone carrying this T cell receptor beta chain appeared many times. Relying on iRepertoire HTBI primers and Arm-PCR of CDR3 regions, the team built TCR beta libraries. Each CDR3 protein gets one entry after TCRdb re-called the multiplex PCR reads with MiXCR. The data hold more than 400,000 distinct CDR3 sequences, with around 15% observed a single time. The data were obtained in a study of regulatory T cells in long-lasting Graves disease. Time point defined: newly diagnosed GD, antithyroid drugs for less than 3 months. RNA from PBMCs was the source of the TCR library. Patient provenance is recorded as an endocrinology department in Xi'an, China. An approximately 10-milliliter sample of peripheral blood was drawn into EDTA tubes. V was clipped by 0 bases and J by 8 bases; unmatched bases: 5. The CDR3 is 16 residues long. Germline V gene data show CDR1 as PRHDT and CDR2 as FYEKMQ (reference sequence).

The data also belong to a second study, concerning T cells in Graves' hyperthyroidism and ophthalmopathy.

The V and J genes are TRBV13 and TRBJ2-1; the match to TRBD2 covers 12 bases. Material: peripheral blood mononuclear cells (PBMCs), obtained at new diagnosis, from a patient treated with antithyroid drugs. This receptor was obtained from a woman in her 30s with Graves disease. CDR3 coding DNA: TGTGCCAGCAGCTTAGGGGGACTAGCGGGTGATGATGAGCAGTTCTTC. Translated: CASSLGGLAGDDEQFF.